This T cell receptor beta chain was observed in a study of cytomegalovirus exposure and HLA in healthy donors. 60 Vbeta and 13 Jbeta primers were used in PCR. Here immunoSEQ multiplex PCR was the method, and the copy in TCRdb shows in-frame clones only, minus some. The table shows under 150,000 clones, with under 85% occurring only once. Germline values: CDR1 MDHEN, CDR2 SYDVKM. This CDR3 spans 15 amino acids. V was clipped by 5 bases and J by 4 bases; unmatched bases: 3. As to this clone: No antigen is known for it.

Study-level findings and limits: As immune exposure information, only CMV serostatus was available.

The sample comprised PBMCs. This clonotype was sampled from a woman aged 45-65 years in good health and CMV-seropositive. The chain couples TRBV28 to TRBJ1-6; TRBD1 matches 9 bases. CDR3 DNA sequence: TGTGCCAGCAGTCCGGGACAGGGATATAATTCACCCCTCCACTTT. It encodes CASSPGQGYNSPLHF. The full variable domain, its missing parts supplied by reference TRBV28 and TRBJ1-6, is DVKVTQSSRYLVKRTGEKVFLECVQDMDHENMFWYRQDPGLGLRLIYFSYDVKMKEKGDIPEGYSVSREKKERFSLILESASTNQTSMYLCASSPGQGYNSPLHFGNGTRLTVT.